The 11 T cell receptor beta chains below all came from one sample that was sequenced in a study of T-cell reconstitution after alpha-beta-depleted transplantation in children. The TCRbeta library incorporated unique molecular identifiers. TCRdb recomputed calls from the PCR reads with MiXCR, one row per CDR3 protein. The data hold about 540,000 distinct CDR3 sequences, with 25% to 30% observed a single time. Sequenced here: PBMCs, sampled before TCRalphabeta/CD19-depleted stem cell transplant. All receptors derive from a boy younger than two with Wiskott-Aldrich syndrome, due to receive a stem cell transplant.

The genes are TRBV2 and TRBJ2-3; D is undetermined. Looked up from germline, CDR1 is SNHLY and CDR2 is FYNNEI. This CDR3 contains 13 residues. The V gene lost 4 bases and the J gene lost 6 bases, with 11 bases spanning the gap. DNA for the CDR3: TGTGCCAGCAGTGCCCACTTAGTGGATACGCAGTATTTT. It codes for CASSAHLVDTQYF.

This chain uses TRBV18 with TRBJ2-1, with 7 bases identical to TRBD1. V lost 1 base, J lost 4 bases, and 10 bases stayed unmatched. This CDR3 is 17 amino acids long. Looked up from germline, CDR1 is KGHSH and CDR2 is LQKENI. The DNA of the CDR3 is TGTGCCAGCTCACCACGGGCAGGGGGATCGGCTTACAATGAGCAGTTCTTC. Its translation: CASSPRAGGSAYNEQFF. Full variable domain (outside the CDR3, taken from reference TRBV18 and TRBJ2-1): NAGVMQNPRHLVRRRGQEARLRCSPMKGHSHVYWYRQLPEEGLKFMVYLQKENIIDESGMPKERFSAEFPKEGPSILRIQQVVRGDSAAYFCASSPRAGGSAYNEQFFGPGTRLTVL.

CDR3: CASSQDRRGPTDTQYF. The CDR3 DNA is TGTGCCAGCAGCCAAGATCGGAGGGGCCCCACAGATACGCAGTATTTT. This chain joins TRBV3-1 and TRBJ2-3; tentatively, D is TRBD2 (6 bases). Germline V gene data show CDR1 as LGHDT and CDR2 as YNNKEL (reference sequence). Trimming left V 0 bases short and J 2 bases short, with 12 bases between. The CDR3 contains 16 residues.

In its sample, this clonotype was seen many times. The gene calls are TRBV5-1 and TRBJ2-5; D may be TRBD2 (5 bases). The germline gives CDR1 SGHRS, CDR2 YFSETQ. V was shortened by 1 base and J by 5 bases, with 9 bases between the two germline ends. The CDR3 covers 13 residues. CDR3 protein: CASSLRGSETQYF. Here the CDR3 DNA reads TGCGCCAGCAGCTTGCGGGGATCGGAGACCCAGTACTTC. Supplemented by reference TRBV5-1 and TRBJ2-5, the full variable domain reads KAGVTQTPRYLIKTRGQQVTLSCSPISGHRSVSWYQQTPGQGLQFLFEYFSETQRNKGNFPGRFSGRQFSNSRSEMNVSTLELGDSALYLCASSLRGSETQYFGPGTRLLVL.

The chain is built from TRBV5-5 and TRBJ2-7; D is perhaps TRBD1 or TRBD2 (5 bases each). This CDR3 has 15 residues. Trimming removed 4 bases at V and 4 bases at J, with 18 bases between. The germline gives CDR1 SGHKS, CDR2 YYEKEE (reference sequence). The CDR3 DNA is TGTGCCAGCAGCACTACCGGGACCGAGTCGTACGAGCAGTACTTC. It yields the protein CASSTTGTESYEQYF. The full variable domain, its missing parts supplied by reference TRBV5-5 and TRBJ2-7, is DAGVTQSPTHLIKTRGQQVTLRCSPISGHKSVSWYQQVLGQGPQFIFQYYEKEERGRGNFPDRFSARQFPNYSSELNVNALLLGDSALYLCASSTTGTESYEQYFGPGTRLTVT.

This chain connects TRBV29-1 to TRBJ2-5, with 10 nucleotides matching TRBD2. Losses at the gene ends were 3 bases for V and 1 base for J; bases not matched to a gene: 8. Germline CDR1 is SQVTM and CDR2 is ANQGSEA. There are 16 residues in the CDR3. CDR3: CSVEPSGSWVQETQYF. Written as DNA, the CDR3 is TGCAGCGTTGAGCCTAGCGGGAGCTGGGTCCAAGAGACCCAGTACTTC. Using reference TRBV29-1 and TRBJ2-5 for the parts outside the CDR3, the full variable domain is SAVISQKPSRDICQRGTSLTIQCQVDSQVTMMFWYRQQPGQSLTLIATANQGSEATYESGFVIDKFPISRPNLTFSTLTVSNMSPEDSSIYLCSVEPSGSWVQETQYFGPGTRLLVL.

This chain connects TRBV4-1 to TRBJ2-7; D is possibly TRBD1 or TRBD2 (6 bases each). The CDR3 covers 16 residues. Trimming pared 1 base from V and 4 bases from J, leaving 17 bases between. The V gene's germline CDR1 is MGHRA and CDR2 YSYEKL. The CDR3: CASSQGPGGWKYEQYF. The CDR3 DNA follows: TGCGCCAGCAGCCAAGGGCCCGGGGGCTGGAAGTACGAGCAGTACTTC.

The chain links TRBV2 to TRBJ2-1; D is possibly TRBD2 (6 bases). Germline V gene sequence: CDR1 SNHLY, CDR2 FYNNEI. With 6 bases removed from V and 10 bases from J, the gap between germline ends came to 10 bases. This CDR3 has 11 residues. In nucleotides, the CDR3 is TGTGCCAGCAGAAGTCTAGCGGAGCAGTTCTTC. Its translation is CASRSLAEQFF. Combining the CDR3 with reference TRBV2 and TRBJ2-1 gives the whole variable domain EPEVTQTPSHQVTQMGQEVILRCVPISNHLYFYWYRQILGQKVEFLVSFYNNEISEKSEIFDDQFSVERPDGSNFTLKIRSTKLEDSAMYFCASRSLAEQFFGPGTRLTVL.

The chain recombines TRBV20-1 with TRBJ2-1, with no clear D. CDR1 is DFQATT, CDR2 SNEGSKA, per germline (reference sequence). Trimming stripped 0 bases from V and 5 bases from J, with 8 bases between. There are 13 residues in the CDR3. CDR3 protein: CSARDFRNNEQFF. The CDR3, as DNA: TGCAGTGCTAGAGATTTCCGGAACAATGAGCAGTTCTTC.

The chain uses TRBV7-2 and TRBJ1-2; D perhaps matches TRBD1 (6 bases). The CDR3 runs 14 residues. Trimming stripped 1 base from V and 4 bases from J, with 10 bases between. Germline loops: CDR1 SGHTA, CDR2 FQGNSA. For the CDR3, the DNA is TGTGCCAGCAGCTTAGACAGGGAAATCTATGGCTACACCTTC. Translating it yields CASSLDREIYGYTF.

V is TRBV7-2 and J is TRBJ1-2; TRBD1 might be the D (6 bases). The CDR3 has 15 residues. Trimming left V 5 bases short and J 4 bases short, with 17 bases between. Per germline, CDR1 SGHTA and CDR2 FQGNSA. The CDR3 loop is CASSLGAGGGYGYTF. The CDR3 DNA follows: TGTGCCAGCAGCCTAGGGGCGGGGGGCGGCTATGGCTACACCTTC.